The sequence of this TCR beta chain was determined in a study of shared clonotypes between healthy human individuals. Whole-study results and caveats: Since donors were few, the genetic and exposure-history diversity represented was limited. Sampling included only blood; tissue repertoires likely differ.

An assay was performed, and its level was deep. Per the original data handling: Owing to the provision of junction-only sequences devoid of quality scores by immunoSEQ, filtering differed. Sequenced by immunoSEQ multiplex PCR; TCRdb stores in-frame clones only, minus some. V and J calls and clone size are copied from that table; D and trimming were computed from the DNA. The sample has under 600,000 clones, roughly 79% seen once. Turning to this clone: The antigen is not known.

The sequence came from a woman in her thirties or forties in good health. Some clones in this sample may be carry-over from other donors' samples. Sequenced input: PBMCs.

The CDR3 loop reads CASSRAPTGTNSPLHF. Written as DNA, the CDR3 is TGCGCCAGCAGTCGAGCCCCGACAGGGACTAATTCACCCCTCCACTTT. The rearrangement links TRBV4-3 to TRBJ1-6, with TRBD1 identical over 7 bases. Unmatched junction bases numbered 11, after V lost 6 bases and J lost 6 bases. The CDR3 runs 16 residues. The germline V gene has CDR1 LGHNA and CDR2 YSLEER.